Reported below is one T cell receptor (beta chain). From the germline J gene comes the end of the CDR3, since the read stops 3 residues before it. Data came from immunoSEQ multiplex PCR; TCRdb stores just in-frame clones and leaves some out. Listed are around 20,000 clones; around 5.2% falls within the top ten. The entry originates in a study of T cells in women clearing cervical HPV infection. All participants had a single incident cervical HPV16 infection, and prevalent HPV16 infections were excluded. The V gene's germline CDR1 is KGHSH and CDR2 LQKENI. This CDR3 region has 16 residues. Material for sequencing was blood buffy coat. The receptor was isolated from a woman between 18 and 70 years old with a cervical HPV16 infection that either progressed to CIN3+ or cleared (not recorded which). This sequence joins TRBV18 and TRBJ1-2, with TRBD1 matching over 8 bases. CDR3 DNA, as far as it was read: TGTGCCAGCTCACCACGGGCAGGGGGCGAAACAGATACC. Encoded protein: CASSPRAGGETDT. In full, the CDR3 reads CASSPRAGGETDTYTF.